This T cell receptor beta chain derives from a study of molecular identifiers for immune sequencing clone quantification. This CDR3 comprises 16 residues. The germline V gene has CDR1 SEHNR and CDR2 FQNEAQ (reference sequence). Trimming shortened V by 8 bases and J by 2 bases, and 16 bases separated the two germline ends. TCRdb reprocessed the PCR reads via MiXCR and lists one record per CDR3 protein. The table records about 36,000 distinct CDR3 sequences, 18% of them present only once. Naive CD8 T cells underwent sorting with the CD8+CD4-CCR7+CD45RA+ definition. Findings of the study overall: Clones of above 20 RNA copies carried over 98% of effector molecules; in naive cells they carried under 1%.

Many counts were recorded for this clonotype. Its antigen is not known. This chain connects TRBV7-9 to TRBJ2-6, with D possibly TRBD2 on 7 matching bases. This clonotype was sampled from a human donor in good health. Some libraries in this study had Jurkat cell RNA spiked in. Sequencing was done on a sample of naive CD8+ T cells from blood, with Jurkat cell RNA spiked in. This sample's subset: FACS-sorted CD8+CD4-CCR7+CD45RA+ naive T cells. The CDR3 nucleotides are TGTGCCAGCGGCGGGGGCGGACAAGCTGGGGCCAACGTCCTGACTTTC. The encoded protein is CASGGGGQAGANVLTF.